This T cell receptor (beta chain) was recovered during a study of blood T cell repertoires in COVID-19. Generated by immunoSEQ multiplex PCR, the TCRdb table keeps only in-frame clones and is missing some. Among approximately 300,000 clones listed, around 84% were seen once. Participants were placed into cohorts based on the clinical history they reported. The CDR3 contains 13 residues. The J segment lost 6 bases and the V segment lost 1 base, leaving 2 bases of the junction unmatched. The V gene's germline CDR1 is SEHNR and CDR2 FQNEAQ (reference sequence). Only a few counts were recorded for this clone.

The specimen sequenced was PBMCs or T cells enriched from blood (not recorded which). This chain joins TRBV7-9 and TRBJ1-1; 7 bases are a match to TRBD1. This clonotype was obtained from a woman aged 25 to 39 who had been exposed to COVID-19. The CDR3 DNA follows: TGTGCCAGCAGCTTAGAGCAGGGGGCTGAAGCTTTCTTT. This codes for CASSLEQGAEAFF. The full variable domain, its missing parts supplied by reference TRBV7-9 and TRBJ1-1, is DTGVSQNPRHKITKRGQNVTFRCDPISEHNRLYWYRQTLGQGPEFLTYFQNEAQLEKSRLLSDRFSAERPKGSFSTLEIQRTEQGDSAMYLCASSLEQGAEAFFGQGTRLTVV.